This T cell receptor (beta chain) was found in a study of shared clonotypes between healthy human individuals. A word on this clone: Its antigen is not identified.

General study points: Large depth notwithstanding, sorted-subset sequencing proved incomplete by rarefaction. Represented diversity, genetic and exposure-history alike, was limited by few donors. Several donors had around 5.5% of their naive CD4 clonotypes in common.

Donation came from healthy HIV-negative adults that had no recent acute infections or vaccinations. TCRdb's copy holds only in-frame clones and misses some; the assay was immunoSEQ multiplex PCR. The sample consists of about 2 million clones, roughly 95% of them appearing once. The sequence came from a man aged 18 to 29 in good health. Sequencing was performed on naive CD4+ T cells sorted from blood. The subset here: CD45RA+ positively selected.

The CDR3 DNA follows: TGCGCCAGCAGTGAGCGGGGAGGGCCGGGGGAGACCCAGTACTTC. This codes for CASSERGGPGETQYF. The chain is built from TRBV10-2 and TRBJ2-5, with 7 bases identical to TRBD2. The germline gives CDR1 WSHSY, CDR2 SAAADI. The CDR3 length is 15 residues. V shed 2 bases, J shed 5 bases, and the junction held 8 bases outside the gene matches.